The 23 T cell receptor beta chains listed next were all sequenced from one sample in a study of blood T cell repertoires in COVID-19. TCRdb keeps only in-frame clones here, not all; method: immunoSEQ multiplex PCR. This table holds roughly 68,000 clones, approximately 88% found once. Input material: peripheral blood. The receptors derive from a woman aged 55-70 years with COVID-19, enrolled during active disease.

The sample holds a few counts of this clone. The chain joins TRBV14 to TRBJ2-1, with TRBD2 identical over 10 bases. This CDR3 has 16 amino acids. The V gene's germline CDR1 is SGHDN and CDR2 FVKESK. V lost 4 bases, J lost 3 bases, and 6 bases stayed unmatched. This CDR3 is CASSPLAGVIYNEQFF. As DNA, the CDR3 is TGTGCCAGCAGCCCGCTAGCGGGAGTTATCTACAATGAGCAGTTCTTC.

The chain employs TRBV5-1 and TRBJ2-1; 13 bases are shared with TRBD2. The CDR3 loop spans 19 amino acids. V shed 1 base and J 7 bases; nucleotides not matched to a gene: 14. In germline, CDR1 is SGHRS, CDR2 YFSETQ. The CDR3 sequence is CASSLPSGLAGPLRNEQFF. The CDR3 nucleotides are TGCGCCAGCAGCTTGCCCTCGGGACTAGCGGGGCCCCTTCGGAATGAGCAGTTCTTC. Looking up the rest from reference TRBV5-1 and TRBJ2-1 gives the full variable domain: KAGVTQTPRYLIKTRGQQVTLSCSPISGHRSVSWYQQTPGQGLQFLFEYFSETQRNKGNFPGRFSGRQFSNSRSEMNVSTLELGDSALYLCASSLPSGLAGPLRNEQFFGPGTRLTVL.

The chain couples TRBV21-1 to TRBJ2-1; the table names TRBD1, a call not compared with the DNA. TRBV21-1 is reported as a pseudogene. The CDR3 consists of 19 residues. The CDR3 region is CASSTMADRLRSSYNEQFF. The CDR3 nucleotides read TGTGCCAGCAGCACGATGGCGGACAGACTCCGGAGCTCCTACAATGAGCAGTTCTTC.

This chain links TRBV5-4 with TRBJ2-7; 8 nucleotides agree with TRBD2. In germline, CDR1 is SGHNT, CDR2 YYREEE (reference sequence). V gave up 3 bases and J gave up 4 bases; unmatched junction bases: 9. The CDR3 is 15 amino acids. The CDR3 bases are TGTGCCAGCAGCTCGGTCCCAGCGGGAGCTTACGAGCAGTACTTC. Protein sequence: CASSSVPAGAYEQYF.

CDR3 loop: CASSPSRGSGNTIYF. The CDR3 bases are TGTGCCAGCAGCCCCTCAAGGGGCTCTGGAAACACCATATATTTT. J is TRBJ1-3 and V is TRBV6-5; TRBD1 is a possible D gene (5 bases). Trimming removed 6 bases from V and 0 bases from J, with 12 bases in between. There are 15 residues in the CDR3. Germline V lookup: CDR1 MNHEY, CDR2 SVGAGI.

The chain uses TRBV10-2 and TRBJ1-6; D not resolved. The CDR3 totals 12 residues. CDR1 and CDR2 from the germline V gene are WSHSY and SAAADI. V lost 2 bases and J lost 8, with 4 bases in between. The CDR3 sequence is CASSEGDSPLHF. In DNA form, the CDR3 reads TGCGCCAGCAGTGAGGGAGATTCACCCCTCCACTTT.

The J gene is TRBJ2-2, the V gene TRBV18; D gene uncertain. Germline V gene sequence: CDR1 KGHSH, CDR2 LQKENI. With 2 bases removed from V and 6 bases from J, the gap between germline ends came to 16 bases. This CDR3 has 16 amino acids. CDR3 nucleotide sequence: TGTGCCAGCTCACCAATTATGTCAGGATCCTCCGGGGAGCTGTTTTTT. Translating gives CASSPIMSGSSGELFF.

J is TRBJ2-5 and V is TRBV11-2, with 7 positions matching TRBD1. V was clipped by 5 bases and J by 2 bases; unmatched bases: 8. The germline gives CDR1 SGHAT, CDR2 FQNNGV. This CDR3 spans 15 amino acids. CDR3 loop: CASSLGTAEQETQYF. The CDR3 DNA follows: TGTGCCAGCAGCCTAGGGACAGCAGAACAAGAGACCCAGTACTTC.

The gene calls are TRBV19 and TRBJ2-2; 11 nucleotides line up with TRBD2. Germline V gene lookup returns CDR1 LNHDA and CDR2 SQIVND (reference sequence). Trimming took 5 bases from V and 3 from J; bases not matched to a gene: 11. CDR3 length: 18 amino acids. The CDR3 reads CASSPPGGSGGDTGELFF. In nucleotides, the CDR3 is TGTGCCAGTAGTCCCCCCGGGGGTAGCGGGGGGGACACCGGGGAGCTGTTTTTT. The entire variable domain, with the rest obtained from reference TRBV19 and TRBJ2-2, is as follows: DGGITQSPKYLFRKEGQNVTLSCEQNLNHDAMYWYRQDPGQGLRLIYYSQIVNDFQKGDIAEGYSVSREKKESFPLTVTSAQKNPTAFYLCASSPPGGSGGDTGELFFGEGSRLTVL.

The sample holds a few counts of this clone. The rearrangement joins TRBV6-2 or TRBV6-3 to TRBJ2-1, with TRBD1 matching 7 bases. Per the germline V gene, CDR1 is MNHEY and CDR2 is SVGEGT. The CDR3 has 12 residues. V shed 6 bases and J 9 bases; nucleotides not matched to a gene: 5. The CDR3 sequence is CASSPTGSEQFF. The CDR3 region has the DNA TGTGCCAGCAGCCCGACAGGGAGTGAGCAGTTCTTC.

The gene calls are TRBV6-2 or TRBV6-3 and TRBJ2-7; no definite D call. The CDR3 totals 13 residues. Germline CDR1 reads MNHEY; CDR2 reads SVGEGT. V lost 3 bases and J lost 1, with 7 bases in between. The CDR3, as DNA: TGTGCCAGCAGTTATGGGCATTCCTACGAGCAGTACTTC. It specifies CASSYGHSYEQYF.

This rearrangement joins TRBV5-5 to TRBJ1-2, with TRBD1 as a possible D gene (6 bases). Between the trimmed V and J ends, which lost 0 bases and 8 bases, there was a span of 8 bases. Germline CDR1 SGHKS, CDR2 YYEKEE (reference sequence). The CDR3 runs to 12 residues. The CDR3 protein is CASSLDRDGYTF. The CDR3 nucleotides read TGTGCCAGCAGCTTGGACAGGGACGGCTACACCTTC.

V is TRBV27 and J is TRBJ1-2, with 8 bases that match TRBD1. Germline values: CDR1 MNHEY, CDR2 SMNVEV (reference sequence). The V and J ends lost 5 bases and 1 base, in that order; junction bases with no gene match: 12. CDR3 size: 17 residues. In nucleotides, the CDR3 is TGTGCCAGCAGTCCCCGTTCGGGGACAGGCGATAACTATGGCTACACCTTC. Its translation is CASSPRSGTGDNYGYTF.

The V and J genes are TRBV7-2 and TRBJ2-1, with 8 bases matching TRBD2. Per the germline V gene, CDR1 is SGHTA and CDR2 is FQGNSA. The CDR3 extends over 16 amino acids. Trimming at V came to 6 bases and at J to 6 bases, leaving 13 bases not matched to a gene. As DNA, the CDR3 is TGTGCCAGCAGTGCCGCAGGTGCGGGGGGCCTCAATGAGCAGTTCTTC. Translation gives CASSAAGAGGLNEQFF.

This sequence joins TRBV5-6 and TRBJ1-6, with 7 bases that match TRBD1. CDR1 is SGHDT and CDR2 is YYEEEE in the germline V gene. The CDR3 has 15 residues. Trimming took 5 bases from V and 6 from J; bases not matched to a gene: 8. DNA of the CDR3: TGTGCCAGCAGTTATGGGACAGCTTCTAATTCACCCCTCCACTTT. This encodes CASSYGTASNSPLHF.

V gene TRBV5-4 combines with J gene TRBJ2-5, with 11 bases aligning to TRBD2. V lost 2 bases, J lost 5 bases, and 5 bases stayed unmatched. Germline CDR1 and CDR2: SGHNT and YYREEE (reference sequence). The CDR3 has 15 amino acids. CDR3 in amino acids: CASSFSGGVKETQYF. In nucleotides, the CDR3 is TGTGCCAGCAGCTTTAGCGGGGGGGTGAAGGAGACCCAGTACTTC.

This clone turned up a few times. The J gene is TRBJ2-7, the V gene TRBV4-3, with D possibly TRBD2 on 5 matching bases. The CDR3 runs to 14 residues. Trimming removed 0 bases from V and 0 bases from J, with 6 bases in between. CDR1 and CDR2 from the germline V gene are LGHNA and YSLEER. The CDR3 sequence is CASSQDTSSYEQYF. CDR3 DNA sequence: TGCGCCAGCAGCCAAGATACTAGCTCCTACGAGCAGTACTTC.

This chain links TRBV6-5 with TRBJ2-1; no reliable D call. This CDR3 is built from 11 residues. The V and J ends lost 3 bases and 10 bases respectively, with 7 bases between them. CDR1 and CDR2 (germline): MNHEY, SVGAGI. CDR3 region: CASSYGREQFF. The CDR3 DNA follows: TGTGCCAGCAGTTATGGCAGGGAGCAGTTCTTC.

The chain joins TRBV4-1 to TRBJ1-1, with D unclear. The CDR3 sequence is 18 residues long. Trimming shortened V by 1 base and J by 0 bases, and 18 bases separated the two germline ends. Germline-derived CDR1 and CDR2 are MGHRA and YSYEKL. The CDR3 DNA is TGCGCCAGCAGCCAAGGCCCTGAACTAGGTCCCTTGAACACTGAAGCTTTCTTT. This translates into CASSQGPELGPLNTEAFF.

The rearrangement uses TRBV7-8 and TRBJ2-2; 7 bases map to TRBD1. The CDR3 is 17 amino acids. The V and J ends lost 4 bases and 0 bases, in that order; junction bases with no gene match: 8. CDR1 SGHVS and CDR2 FQNEAQ come from the germline V gene. CDR3 sequence: CASSSNRDSANTGELFF. The CDR3 coding sequence is TGTGCCAGCAGCTCGAACCGGGACAGCGCGAACACCGGGGAGCTGTTTTTT.

J is TRBJ1-6 and V is TRBV7-2; D gene ambiguous. Germline CDR1 SGHTA, CDR2 FQGNSA. The V and J ends lost 0 bases and 7 bases respectively, with 4 bases between them. The CDR3 is 13 amino acids. The CDR3 reads CASSLARNSPLHF. The CDR3 region has the DNA TGTGCCAGCAGCTTAGCTCGGAATTCACCCCTCCACTTT.

The chain couples TRBV15 to TRBJ1-2; D call uncertain. Germline lookup yields CDR1 LNHNV and CDR2 YYDKDF (reference sequence). Trimming left V 5 bases short and J 4 bases short, with 14 bases between. The CDR3 totals 14 residues. The CDR3 DNA reads TGTGCCACCAGCGCCCAGCCGGGAGGCTATGGCTACACCTTC. Encoded protein: CATSAQPGGYGYTF.

The chain employs TRBV28 and TRBJ1-2, with 8 bases that match TRBD1. V was clipped by 6 bases and J by 2 bases; unmatched bases: 8. Germline CDR1 is MDHEN and CDR2 is SYDVKM. The CDR3 totals 15 residues. CDR3 sequence (DNA): TGTGCCAGCAGCCTCCGGACAGGGCCGAACTATGGCTACACCTTC. It translates to CASSLRTGPNYGYTF.